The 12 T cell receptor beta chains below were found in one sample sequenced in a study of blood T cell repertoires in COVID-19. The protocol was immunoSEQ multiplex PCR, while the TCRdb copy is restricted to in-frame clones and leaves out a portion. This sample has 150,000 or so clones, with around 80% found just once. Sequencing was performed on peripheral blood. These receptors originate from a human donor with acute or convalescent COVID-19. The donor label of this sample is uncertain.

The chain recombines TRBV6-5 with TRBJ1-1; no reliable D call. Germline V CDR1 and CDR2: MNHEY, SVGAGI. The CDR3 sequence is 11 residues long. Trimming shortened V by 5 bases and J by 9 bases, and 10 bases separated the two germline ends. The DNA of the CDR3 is TGTGCCAGCAGTAGGAGCGGGAAAGCTTTCTTT. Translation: CASSRSGKAFF.

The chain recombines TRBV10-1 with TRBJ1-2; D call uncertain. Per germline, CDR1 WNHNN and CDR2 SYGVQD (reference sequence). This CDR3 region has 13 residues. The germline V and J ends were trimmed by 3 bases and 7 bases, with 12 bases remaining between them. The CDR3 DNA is TGCGCCAGCAGTGAAGCCTTAAGTGGTGGCTACACCTTC. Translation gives CASSEALSGGYTF.

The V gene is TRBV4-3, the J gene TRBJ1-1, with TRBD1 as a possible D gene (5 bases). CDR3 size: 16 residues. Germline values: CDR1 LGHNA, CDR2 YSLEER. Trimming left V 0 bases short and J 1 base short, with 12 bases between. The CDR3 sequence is CASSQDRPGGNTEAFF. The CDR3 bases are TGCGCCAGCAGCCAAGATCGCCCGGGGGGGAACACTGAAGCTTTCTTT.

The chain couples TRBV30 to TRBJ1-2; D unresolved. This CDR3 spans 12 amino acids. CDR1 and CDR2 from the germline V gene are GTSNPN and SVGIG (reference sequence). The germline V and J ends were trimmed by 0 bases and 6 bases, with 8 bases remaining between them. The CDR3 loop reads CAWSVFRNGYTF. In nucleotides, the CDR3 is TGTGCCTGGAGTGTATTCAGAAATGGCTACACCTTC.

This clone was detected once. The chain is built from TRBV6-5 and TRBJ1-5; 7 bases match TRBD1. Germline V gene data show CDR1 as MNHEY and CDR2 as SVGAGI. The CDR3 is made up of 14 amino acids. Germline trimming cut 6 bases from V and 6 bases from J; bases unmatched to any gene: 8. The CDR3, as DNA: TGTGCCAGCAGCCCGACAGGGTCTGGTCAGCCCCAGCATTTT. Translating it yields CASSPTGSGQPQHF.

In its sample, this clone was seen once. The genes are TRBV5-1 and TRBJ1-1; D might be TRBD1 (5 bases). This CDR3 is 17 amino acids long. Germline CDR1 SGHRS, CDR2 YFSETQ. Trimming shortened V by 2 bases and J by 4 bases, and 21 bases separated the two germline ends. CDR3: CASSFDGGWARVTEAFF. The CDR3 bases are TGCGCCAGCAGCTTTGACGGGGGATGGGCGAGGGTCACTGAAGCTTTCTTT.

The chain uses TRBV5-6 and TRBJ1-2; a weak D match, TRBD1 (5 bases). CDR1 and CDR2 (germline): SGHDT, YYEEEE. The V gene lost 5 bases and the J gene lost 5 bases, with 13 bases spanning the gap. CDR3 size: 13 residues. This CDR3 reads CASSKPAGYGYTF. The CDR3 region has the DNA TGTGCCAGCAGTAAACCGGCAGGGTATGGCTACACCTTC.

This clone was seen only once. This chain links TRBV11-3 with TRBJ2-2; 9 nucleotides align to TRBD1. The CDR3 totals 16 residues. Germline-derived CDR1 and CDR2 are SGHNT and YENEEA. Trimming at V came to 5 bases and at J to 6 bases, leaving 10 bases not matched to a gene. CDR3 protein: CASSPPGQGPAGELFF. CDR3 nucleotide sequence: TGTGCCAGCAGCCCGCCGGGACAGGGCCCTGCCGGGGAGCTGTTTTTT. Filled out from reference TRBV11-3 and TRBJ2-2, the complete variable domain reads EAGVVQSPRYKIIEKKQPVAFWCNPISGHNTLYWYLQNLGQGPELLIRYENEEAVDDSQLPKDRFSAERLKGVDSTLKIQPAELGDSAVYLCASSPPGQGPAGELFFGEGSRLTVL.

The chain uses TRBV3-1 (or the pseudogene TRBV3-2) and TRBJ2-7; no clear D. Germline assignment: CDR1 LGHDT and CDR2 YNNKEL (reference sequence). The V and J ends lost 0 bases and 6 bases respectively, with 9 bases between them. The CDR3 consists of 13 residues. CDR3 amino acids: CASSQDGVGEQYF. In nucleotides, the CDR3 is TGTGCCAGCAGCCAAGATGGAGTGGGCGAGCAGTACTTC.

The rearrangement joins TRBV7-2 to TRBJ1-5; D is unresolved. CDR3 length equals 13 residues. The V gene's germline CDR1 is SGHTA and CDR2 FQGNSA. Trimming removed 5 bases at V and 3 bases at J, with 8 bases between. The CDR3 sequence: CASSHEYNQPQHF. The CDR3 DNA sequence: TGTGCCAGCAGCCACGAGTACAATCAGCCCCAGCATTTT.

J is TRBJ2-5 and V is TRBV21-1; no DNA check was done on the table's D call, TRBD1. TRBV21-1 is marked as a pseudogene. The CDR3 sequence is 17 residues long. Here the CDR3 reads CASSKGSKGTGEETQYF. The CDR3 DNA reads TGTGCCAGCAGCAAAGGAAGTAAGGGGACAGGGGAAGAGACCCAGTACTTC.

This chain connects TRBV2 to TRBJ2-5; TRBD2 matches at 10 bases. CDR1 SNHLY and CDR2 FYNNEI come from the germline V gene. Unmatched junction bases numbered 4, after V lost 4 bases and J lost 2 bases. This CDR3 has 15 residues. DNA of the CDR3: TGTGCCAGCAGTGGGCAGCGGGGGGGACAAGAGACCCAGTACTTC. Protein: CASSGQRGGQETQYF.